Listed below are T cell receptor beta chains from one sample, sequenced in a study of identical twins. TCRdb itself ran the 5' RACE reads through MiXCR, one entry per CDR3 protein. The data hold roughly 1,500,000 distinct CDR3 sequences, with around a third observed a single time. Material: cord blood. The receptors were sampled from a newborn girl in good health. The CDR3 runs from the conserved cysteine through the conserved F or W. The D gene is left open where the match is weak. Rows give clone size only sometimes, using once, few, many, or a class for an expanded clone.

j_gene: TRBJ2-1; len: 18; v_gene: TRBV6-1; d_gene: TRBD2; abundance: once; CDR3nt: TGTGCCAGCAGTGAAGACAACCTAGCGGGGGGTAATTACAATGAGCAGTTCTTC; CDR3aa: CASSEDNLAGGNYNEQFF
j_gene: TRBJ2-5; len: 14; v_gene: TRBV7-9; d_gene: NA; abundance: NA; CDR3nt: TGTGCCAGCAGCTTAAGTCACAGTTGGGAGACCCAGTACTTC; CDR3aa: CASSLSHSWETQYF
j_gene: TRBJ2-7; len: 13; v_gene: TRBV12-3/TRBV12-4; d_gene: TRBD1; abundance: many; CDR3nt: TGTGCCAGCAGTAGACAGGGGAACTACGAGCAGTACTTC; CDR3aa: CASSRQGNYEQYF
j_gene: TRBJ1-2; len: 14; v_gene: TRBV3-1; d_gene: TRBD1; abundance: few; CDR3nt: TGTGCCAGCAGCCGCATAACAGGGGAGTATGGCTACACCTTC; CDR3aa: CASSRITGEYGYTF
j_gene: TRBJ2-7; len: 14; v_gene: TRBV27; d_gene: TRBD1; abundance: once; CDR3nt: TGTGCCACCACACCCGACAGGGTTTCCTACGAGCAGTACTTC; CDR3aa: CATTPDRVSYEQYF
j_gene: TRBJ2-7; len: 18; v_gene: TRBV6-5; d_gene: NA; abundance: NA; CDR3nt: TGTGCCAGCAGTTACTCGACGGTTCGAGTAGGCCGGTTCTACGAGCAGTACTTC; CDR3aa: CASSYSTVRVGRFYEQYF
j_gene: TRBJ2-1; len: 15; v_gene: TRBV14; d_gene: NA; abundance: many; CDR3nt: TGTGCCAGCAGCCAAGTCGGGGGGCTCTACAATGAGCAGTTCTTC; CDR3aa: CASSQVGGLYNEQFF
j_gene: TRBJ2-3; len: 14; v_gene: TRBV24-1; d_gene: NA; abundance: NA; CDR3nt: TGTGCCACCAGTGATTCCTACAGGGAAGATACGCAGTATTTT; CDR3aa: CATSDSYREDTQYF
j_gene: TRBJ2-7; len: 13; v_gene: TRBV24-1; d_gene: NA; abundance: few; CDR3nt: TGTGCCACCAGTGATTTACCCTTCTACGAGCAGTACTTC; CDR3aa: CATSDLPFYEQYF
j_gene: TRBJ1-5; len: 14; v_gene: TRBV5-4; d_gene: NA; abundance: few; CDR3nt: TGTGCCAGCAGCTTGGATCCAGGGGATCAGCCCCAGCATTTT; CDR3aa: CASSLDPGDQPQHF
j_gene: TRBJ1-5; len: 13; v_gene: TRBV20-1; d_gene: NA; abundance: few; CDR3nt: TGCAGTGCTACTAGACACCTCCGCCAGCCCCAGCATTTT; CDR3aa: CSATRHLRQPQHF
j_gene: TRBJ1-5; len: 16; v_gene: TRBV4-1; d_gene: TRBD1; abundance: few; CDR3nt: TGCGCCAGCAGCCAAGCCGGGACAGGGCCCGATCAGCCCCAGCATTTT; CDR3aa: CASSQAGTGPDQPQHF
j_gene: TRBJ1-1; len: 16; v_gene: TRBV6-6; d_gene: NA; abundance: NA; CDR3nt: TGTGCCAGCAGTTACTCTCCGGGACATAAGAACACTGAAGCTTTCTTT; CDR3aa: CASSYSPGHKNTEAFF
j_gene: TRBJ2-3; len: 15; v_gene: TRBV27; d_gene: NA; abundance: NA; CDR3nt: TGTGCCAGCACCCACCTGGGAACAGGCACAGATACGCAGTATTTT; CDR3aa: CASTHLGTGTDTQYF
j_gene: TRBJ1-4; len: 14; v_gene: TRBV28; d_gene: TRBD1; abundance: few; CDR3nt: TGTGCCAGCAGTTTGGGACAGGGAGGGGGAAAACTGTTTTTT; CDR3aa: CASSLGQGGGKLFF
j_gene: TRBJ2-5; len: 13; v_gene: TRBV29-1; d_gene: TRBD2; abundance: NA; CDR3nt: TGCAGCGTTGAACCTAGCGGGAGAAGGACCCAGTACTTC; CDR3aa: CSVEPSGRRTQYF
j_gene: TRBJ2-7; len: 16; v_gene: TRBV3-1; d_gene: TRBD2; abundance: NA; CDR3nt: TGTGCCAGCAGCCAAGCACTAGCGGGGGGGCCCTACGAGCAGTACTTC; CDR3aa: CASSQALAGGPYEQYF
j_gene: TRBJ1-1; len: 14; v_gene: TRBV14; d_gene: NA; abundance: NA; CDR3nt: TGTGCCAGCAGCCAAGTACAGGGACATACTGAAGCTTTCTTT; CDR3aa: CASSQVQGHTEAFF
j_gene: TRBJ2-3; len: 13; v_gene: TRBV7-9; d_gene: NA; abundance: NA; CDR3nt: TGTGCCAGCCAGGTGGGGCGAGCAGATACGCAGTATTTT; CDR3aa: CASQVGRADTQYF
j_gene: TRBJ2-5; len: 14; v_gene: TRBV29-1; d_gene: TRBD2; abundance: NA; CDR3nt: TGCAGCACTAGGACTAGCGGGCCTGAGGGCGAGCAGAACTTC; CDR3aa: CSTRTSGPEGEQNF
j_gene: TRBJ2-1; len: 15; v_gene: TRBV29-1; d_gene: NA; abundance: many; CDR3nt: TGCAGCGTTCATGGCGGAAATACTGGCTACAATGAGCAGTTCTTC; CDR3aa: CSVHGGNTGYNEQFF
j_gene: TRBJ2-1; len: 18; v_gene: TRBV5-1; d_gene: NA; abundance: once; CDR3nt: TGCGCCAGCAGCTCCAGCGGAGGGGCGGCTGGCTCCTACAGTGAGCAGTTCTTC; CDR3aa: CASSSSGGAAGSYSEQFF
j_gene: TRBJ2-3; len: 16; v_gene: TRBV27; d_gene: TRBD2; abundance: NA; CDR3nt: TGTGCCAGCAGTTTTGTGGGGACTAGCGGCACAGATACGCAGTATTTT; CDR3aa: CASSFVGTSGTDTQYF
j_gene: TRBJ2-5; len: 10; v_gene: TRBV20-1; d_gene: NA; abundance: many; CDR3nt: TGCAGTGCTAGAGGGGAGACCCAGTACTTC; CDR3aa: CSARGETQYF
j_gene: TRBJ1-6; len: 13; v_gene: TRBV4-2; d_gene: NA; abundance: NA; CDR3nt: TGTGCCAGCAGCCAAGTTGGTCCTTCACCCCTCCACTTT; CDR3aa: CASSQVGPSPLHF
j_gene: TRBJ2-1; len: 13; v_gene: TRBV3-1; d_gene: TRBD2; abundance: NA; CDR3nt: TGTGCCAGCATCCGGGGGGACGGAGGTGAGCAGTTCTTC; CDR3aa: CASIRGDGGEQFF
j_gene: TRBJ1-4; len: 17; v_gene: TRBV4-2; d_gene: NA; abundance: NA; CDR3nt: TGTGCCAGCAGCCAAGAATCGCGCAGGGCAACTAATGAAAAACTGTTTTTT; CDR3aa: CASSQESRRATNEKLFF
j_gene: TRBJ2-5; len: 14; v_gene: TRBV5-4; d_gene: NA; abundance: NA; CDR3nt: TGTGCCAGCAGCTCTGATGGTAGGCAAGAGACCCAGTACTTC; CDR3aa: CASSSDGRQETQYF
j_gene: TRBJ2-7; len: 14; v_gene: TRBV9; d_gene: NA; abundance: NA; CDR3nt: TGTGCCAGCAGCGTAGACGGCCCCGCCTACGAGCAGTACTTC; CDR3aa: CASSVDGPAYEQYF
j_gene: TRBJ2-5; len: 12; v_gene: TRBV6-1; d_gene: NA; abundance: many; CDR3nt: TGTGCCAGCAGTGACAGGCAAGAGACCCAGTACTTC; CDR3aa: CASSDRQETQYF
j_gene: TRBJ2-3; len: 14; v_gene: TRBV28; d_gene: NA; abundance: NA; CDR3nt: TGTGCCAGCTCAACTTCTACTAGACCAGATACGCAGTATTTT; CDR3aa: CASSTSTRPDTQYF
j_gene: TRBJ2-3; len: 18; v_gene: TRBV6-5; d_gene: TRBD1; abundance: NA; CDR3nt: TGTGCCAGCAGTTACGCGCACCAGGGGGCAACGCGGCATATGGCGCAGTATTTT; CDR3aa: CASSYAHQGATRHMAQYF
j_gene: TRBJ1-2; len: 11; v_gene: TRBV20-1; d_gene: NA; abundance: few; CDR3nt: TGCAGTGAGCCGTCTAACTATGGCTACACCTTC; CDR3aa: CSEPSNYGYTF
j_gene: TRBJ2-3; len: 14; v_gene: TRBV20-1; d_gene: NA; abundance: few; CDR3nt: TGCAGTGCTAGAGCCGTGGCTAGCACAGATACGCAGTATTTT; CDR3aa: CSARAVASTDTQYF
j_gene: TRBJ2-7; len: 15; v_gene: TRBV7-2; d_gene: NA; abundance: NA; CDR3nt: TGTGCCAGCAGCTATTACCCGGGACCCTCCTACGAGCAGTACTTC; CDR3aa: CASSYYPGPSYEQYF
j_gene: TRBJ1-1; len: 13; v_gene: TRBV12-3/TRBV12-4; d_gene: NA; abundance: NA; CDR3nt: TGTGCCAGCAGTTTGATTCCGGGACGTCAAGCTTTCTTT; CDR3aa: CASSLIPGRQAFF
j_gene: TRBJ1-1; len: 15; v_gene: TRBV5-1; d_gene: TRBD1; abundance: few; CDR3nt: TGCGCCAGCAGCCCGGACAGGGGGGCGGGTCCTGAAGCTTTCTTT; CDR3aa: CASSPDRGAGPEAFF
j_gene: TRBJ1-6; len: 16; v_gene: TRBV2; d_gene: NA; abundance: NA; CDR3nt: TGTGCCAGCAGACCCCAGGCTCTCTCCTATAATTCACCCCTCCACTTT; CDR3aa: CASRPQALSYNSPLHF
j_gene: TRBJ1-2; len: 15; v_gene: TRBV27; d_gene: NA; abundance: few; CDR3nt: TGTGCCAGCAGTTTAAGTGGGCCAGTGCACTATGGCTACACCTTC; CDR3aa: CASSLSGPVHYGYTF
j_gene: TRBJ1-1; len: 15; v_gene: TRBV5-1; d_gene: TRBD1; abundance: few; CDR3nt: TGCGCCAGCAGCGCTACGACAGGGGTGGTCACTGAAGCTTTCTTT; CDR3aa: CASSATTGVVTEAFF
j_gene: TRBJ1-2; len: 16; v_gene: TRBV5-1; d_gene: TRBD1; abundance: few; CDR3nt: TGCGCCAGCAGCTTGGGGCTTCGACAGGGGGCCTATGGCTACACCTTC; CDR3aa: CASSLGLRQGAYGYTF
j_gene: TRBJ1-3; len: 18; v_gene: TRBV10-3; d_gene: NA; abundance: NA; CDR3nt: TGTGCCATCAGCCGAGTCGAGTATCACAAGCGCCCTGGAAACACCATATATTTT; CDR3aa: CAISRVEYHKRPGNTIYF
j_gene: TRBJ2-7; len: 16; v_gene: TRBV11-2; d_gene: TRBD1; abundance: NA; CDR3nt: TGTGCCAGCAGCTTAGGGGACAGAGCTTCAACCTACGAGCAGTACTTC; CDR3aa: CASSLGDRASTYEQYF
j_gene: TRBJ2-2; len: 14; v_gene: TRBV18; d_gene: NA; abundance: NA; CDR3nt: TGTGCCAGCTCACCAGGGGGCGAAACCGGGGAGCTGTTTTTT; CDR3aa: CASSPGGETGELFF
j_gene: TRBJ2-1; len: 18; v_gene: TRBV2; d_gene: TRBD2; abundance: few; CDR3nt: TGTGCCAGCAGCCCGACTAGCGGGAGGGGGAGCTCCTACAATGAGCAGTTCTTC; CDR3aa: CASSPTSGRGSSYNEQFF
j_gene: TRBJ2-1; len: 16; v_gene: TRBV5-1; d_gene: NA; abundance: NA; CDR3nt: TGCGCCAGCAGCTTGGCACCTACGGGCACGGCGGATGAGCAGTTCTTC; CDR3aa: CASSLAPTGTADEQFF
j_gene: TRBJ2-1; len: 16; v_gene: TRBV20-1; d_gene: TRBD2; abundance: few; CDR3nt: TGCAGTGCTAGTGGGAAGCGGGGGGACTCCTACAATGAGCAGTTCTTC; CDR3aa: CSASGKRGDSYNEQFF
j_gene: TRBJ2-4; len: 13; v_gene: TRBV20-1; d_gene: TRBD1; abundance: NA; CDR3nt: TGCAGTGCTAAGACAGGGGGCTTTTACGGGCAGTACTTC; CDR3aa: CSAKTGGFYGQYF
j_gene: TRBJ1-1; len: 13; v_gene: TRBV20-1; d_gene: NA; abundance: NA; CDR3nt: TGCAGTGCTCCACGGGACACGAACACTGAAGCTTTCTTT; CDR3aa: CSAPRDTNTEAFF
j_gene: TRBJ1-1; len: 15; v_gene: TRBV12-3/TRBV12-4; d_gene: NA; abundance: NA; CDR3nt: TGTGCCAGCAGCCGGACGAGACAGATAAACACTGAAGCTTTCTTT; CDR3aa: CASSRTRQINTEAFF